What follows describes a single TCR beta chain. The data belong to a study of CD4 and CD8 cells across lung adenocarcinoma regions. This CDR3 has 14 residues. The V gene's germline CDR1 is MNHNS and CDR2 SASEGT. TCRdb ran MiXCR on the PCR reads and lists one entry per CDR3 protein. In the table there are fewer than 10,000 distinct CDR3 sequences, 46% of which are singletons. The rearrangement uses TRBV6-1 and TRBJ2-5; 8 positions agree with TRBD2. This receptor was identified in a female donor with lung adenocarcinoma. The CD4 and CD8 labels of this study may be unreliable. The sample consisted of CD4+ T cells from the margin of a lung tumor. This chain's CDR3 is CAGSGSGDRETQYF. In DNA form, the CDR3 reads TGTGCGGGCAGCGGGAGCGGGGACCGGGAGACCCAGTACTTC.